This entry describes one T cell receptor (beta chain). Authors' processing steps: Reference gene primer amplification yielded estimated nucleated cell counts. Repertoires were generated with immunoSEQ multiplex PCR, while TCRdb's copy carries only in-frame clones and drops some. V and J calls and clone size are copied from that table; D and trimming were computed from the DNA. The sample records about 94,000 clones, about four fifths being singletons. The sample is drawn from a study of blood T cell repertoires in COVID-19. Study context: Samples representing acute and convalescent COVID-19 were sourced from the United States, Italy and Spain. In each case, the material was cDNA or gDNA derived from T cells, B-cell-depleted T cells, or PBMCs.

Per germline, CDR1 LGHNA and CDR2 YNFKEQ. The V segment lost 0 bases and the J segment 6 bases; nucleotides outside the gene matches: 11. This CDR3 comprises 17 residues. The clonotype comes from a human donor in a cohort sampled during active COVID-19. The sequencing input was peripheral blood. The genes are TRBV4-2 and TRBJ2-1; TRBD2 matches at 7 bases. The CDR3 is CASSQEGGAGVGNEQFF. The DNA for the CDR3 is TGTGCCAGCAGCCAAGAAGGTGGGGCGGGAGTAGGCAATGAGCAGTTCTTC.